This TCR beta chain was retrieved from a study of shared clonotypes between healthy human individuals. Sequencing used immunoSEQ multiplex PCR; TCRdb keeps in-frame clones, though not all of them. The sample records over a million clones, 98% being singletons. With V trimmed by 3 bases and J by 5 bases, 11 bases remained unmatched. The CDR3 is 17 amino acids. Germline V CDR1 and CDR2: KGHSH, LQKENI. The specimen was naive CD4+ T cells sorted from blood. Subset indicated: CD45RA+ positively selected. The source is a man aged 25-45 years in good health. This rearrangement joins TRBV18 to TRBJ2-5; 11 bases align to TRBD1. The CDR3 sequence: CASSPLRTGGLVETQYF. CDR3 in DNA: TGTGCCAGCTCACCGTTAAGGACAGGGGGCTTGGTGGAGACCCAGTACTTC.